One sample yielded the 23 T cell receptor beta chains listed below, sequenced in a study of T cells in Graves' hyperthyroidism and ophthalmopathy. Authors of the study amplified TCR beta CDR3 regions from RNA transcripts. The HTBI primer set drove a first-round RT-PCR of the TCR CDR3. TCRdb recomputed calls from the multiplex PCR reads with MiXCR, one row per CDR3 protein. The table includes roughly 580,000 distinct CDR3 sequences, 35% to 55% detected once. The specimen was peripheral blood or thyroid tissue (not recorded which). These receptors came from a woman aged 18-29 years with Graves' hyperthyroidism.

This clonotype was detected ten times or more. The gene calls are TRBV7-9 and TRBJ1-1, with a weak D call TRBD1 (5 bases). Looked up from germline, CDR1 is SEHNR and CDR2 is FQNEAQ (reference sequence). The length of the CDR3 is 12 residues. The ends were cut back, 4 bases at V and 8 bases at J, with 11 bases in the middle. CDR3 nucleotide sequence: TGTGCCAGCAGCTCCAGAGACAGAGAAGCTTTCTTT. This encodes CASSSRDREAFF. Using reference TRBV7-9 and TRBJ1-1 for the parts outside the CDR3, the full variable domain is DTGVSQNPRHKITKRGQNVTFRCDPISEHNRLYWYRQTLGQGPEFLTYFQNEAQLEKSRLLSDRFSAERPKGSFSTLEIQRTEQGDSAMYLCASSSRDREAFFGQGTRLTVV.

This clonotype was observed at least ten times. The genes are TRBV2 and TRBJ2-5; D possibly corresponds to TRBD2 (6 bases). Germline V gene data show CDR1 as SNHLY and CDR2 as FYNNEI. Between the trimmed V and J ends, which lost 8 bases and 5 bases, there was a span of 9 bases. This CDR3 comprises 11 residues. This CDR3 is CASFRGETQYF. The DNA for the CDR3 is TGTGCCAGCTTTCGGGGGGAGACCCAGTACTTC. Full variable domain (missing parts from reference TRBV2 and TRBJ2-5): EPEVTQTPSHQVTQMGQEVILRCVPISNHLYFYWYRQILGQKVEFLVSFYNNEISEKSEIFDDQFSVERPDGSNFTLKIRSTKLEDSAMYFCASFRGETQYFGPGTRLLVL.

This clonotype appeared many times. This chain uses TRBV7-3 with TRBJ2-6; no firm D call. Trimming pared 4 bases from V and 1 base from J, leaving 11 bases between. The CDR3 spans 16 residues. Germline-derived CDR1 and CDR2 are SGHTA and FQGTGA. The CDR3 region has the DNA TGTGCCAGCAGCTCGTGGGTGAATTCTGGGGCCAACGTCCTGACTTTC. Amino acid sequence: CASSSWVNSGANVLTF.

This clonotype was seen at least ten times. The chain joins TRBV29-1 to TRBJ2-6; 10 bases fit TRBD2. The CDR3 is 17 amino acids. CDR1 and CDR2 from the germline V gene are SQVTM and ANQGSEA. V was pared by 1 base and J by 0 bases, with 3 bases of the junction left unmatched. This chain's CDR3 is CSVEGTSGISGANVLTF. The CDR3 DNA sequence: TGCAGCGTTGAAGGGACTAGCGGAATCTCTGGGGCCAACGTCCTGACTTTC.

The V gene is TRBV29-1, the J gene TRBJ1-2; D possibly corresponds to TRBD1 (5 bases). Between the trimmed V and J ends, which lost 6 bases and 5 bases, there was a span of 22 bases. This CDR3 region has 15 residues. Per germline, CDR1 SQVTM and CDR2 ANQGSEA. DNA for the CDR3: TGCAGCGTGCCGATGGGGGGGTCCTATGAGTATGGCTACACCTTC. Translation gives CSVPMGGSYEYGYTF.

The chain has TRBV7-6 and TRBJ2-2; 11 positions match TRBD2. Trimming cost V 5 bases and J 2 bases; bases outside gene matches: 4. CDR3 length: 16 residues. Germline values: CDR1 SGHVS, CDR2 FNYEAQ. Here the CDR3 reads CASSGGTSGNTGELFF. CDR3 coding DNA: TGTGCCAGCAGCGGCGGGACTAGCGGAAACACCGGGGAGCTGTTTTTT.

The chain employs TRBV15 and TRBJ1-1, with D perhaps matching TRBD1 (5 bases). Between the trimmed V and J ends, which lost 1 base and 10 bases, there was a span of 10 bases. This CDR3 spans 12 amino acids. The germline gives CDR1 LNHNV, CDR2 YYDKDF (reference sequence). The CDR3 protein is CATSRGQGAAFF. CDR3 DNA sequence: TGTGCCACCAGCAGAGGCCAGGGAGCAGCTTTCTTT.

The rearrangement links TRBV7-6 to TRBJ2-2; 12 bases fit TRBD1. This CDR3 is 16 amino acids long. Losses at the gene ends were 5 bases for V and 7 bases for J; bases not matched to a gene: 8. Germline CDR1 is SGHVS and CDR2 is FNYEAQ. This CDR3 is CASSGGQGARIGELFF. The CDR3 DNA reads as TGTGCCAGCAGCGGGGGACAGGGGGCGCGTATCGGGGAGCTGTTTTTT.

This chain connects TRBV10-3 to TRBJ1-2, with D perhaps TRBD1 (5 bases). This CDR3 region has 16 residues. Per the germline V gene, CDR1 is ENHRY and CDR2 is SYGVKD. V was shortened by 10 bases and J by 4 bases, with 25 bases between the two germline ends. This chain's CDR3 is CASRKLTGTAPYGYTF. The CDR3 coding sequence is TGTGCCAGCAGGAAATTAACCGGGACCGCACCCTATGGCTACACCTTC.

The rearrangement uses TRBV9 and TRBJ2-1; a possible D gene is TRBD2 (6 bases). The germline CDR1 and CDR2 sequences are SGDLS and YYNGEE. Trimming left V 4 bases short and J 5 bases short, with 10 bases between. The CDR3 loop spans 13 amino acids. CDR3 in DNA: TGTGCCAGCAGCCAGGAGGGACACAATGAGCAGTTCTTC. Amino acids: CASSQEGHNEQFF.

Concerning this clonotype itself: A much larger clone differs from this one at a single base, so this may be a read error. V and J are TRBV24-1 and TRBJ2-5; D is undetermined. Germline V gene lookup returns CDR1 KGHDR and CDR2 SFDVKD. CDR3 size: 16 residues. With 3 bases removed from V and 2 bases from J, the gap between germline ends came to 15 bases. The DNA for the CDR3 is TGTGCCACCAGTGATCCCACCAATTTCGGACAAGAGACCCAGTACTTC. Its protein is CATSDPTNFGQETQYF.

This clonotype was detected ten times or more. The chain joins TRBV25-1 to TRBJ1-1; perhaps TRBD1 as D (5 bases). There are 14 residues in the CDR3. The germline gives CDR1 MGHDK, CDR2 SYGVNS. Deletions cut 2 bases from V and 3 bases from J, with 10 bases between. The CDR3 protein is CASSEQGGHTEAFF. CDR3 bases: TGTGCCAGCAGTGAACAGGGTGGGCACACTGAAGCTTTCTTT.

V and J are TRBV20-1 and TRBJ1-1, with D hard to call. In germline, CDR1 is DFQATT, CDR2 SNEGSKA (reference sequence). This CDR3 spans 11 amino acids. Deletions cut 2 bases from V and 6 bases from J, with 7 bases between. The CDR3 loop reads CSARRISEAFF. CDR3 sequence (DNA): TGCAGTGCTAGACGGATCTCTGAAGCTTTCTTT.

CDR3 loop: CASGRNRGREKLFF. For the CDR3, the DNA is TGTGCCAGCGGACGTAACAGGGGTCGAGAAAAACTGTTTTTT. The gene calls are TRBV7-2 and TRBJ1-4; TRBD1 agrees at 7 bases. In germline, CDR1 is SGHTA, CDR2 FQGNSA. The junction had 11 bases not matched to a gene; V was cut back by 8 bases and J by 8 bases. CDR3 length equals 14 residues.

Ten or more counts support this clonotype. This chain uses TRBV10-3 with TRBJ2-7; 9 nucleotides agree with TRBD1. After removal of 6 bases from V and 3 bases from J, the junction contained 6 bases not matched to a gene. CDR1 and CDR2 (germline): ENHRY, SYGVKD. This CDR3 is 14 amino acids long. This CDR3 is CAIRPGQGFYEQYF. Here the CDR3 DNA reads TGTGCCATCAGGCCGGGACAGGGTTTCTACGAGCAGTACTTC.

A note on this clonotype: The junction departs from germline at one end; a sequencing error may be responsible. The chain uses TRBV29-1 and TRBJ2-5; 7 bases fit TRBD2. The CDR3 is 12 amino acids. Germline CDR1 reads SQVTM; CDR2 reads ANQGSEA. CDR3 sequence (DNA): TGCAGCGTGATGGGGGGAGGGACGGTCTTGTTCTTC. The encoded protein is CSVMGGGTVLFF.

The V call is TRBV20-1, the J call TRBJ1-1, with D maybe TRBD1 (5 bases). V dropped 5 bases and J dropped 8 bases, with 12 bases sitting between them. Germline CDR1 is DFQATT and CDR2 is SNEGSKA (reference sequence). The CDR3 consists of 11 residues. The CDR3 DNA follows: TGCAGTGCTCGAGGGGAACTCGAAGCTTTCTTT. Translated, it gives CSARGELEAFF.

This clonotype was seen a handful of times. The CDR3: CASSRTSGNVRGTQYF. CDR3 nucleotides: TGTGCCAGTAGTAGGACTAGCGGGAATGTTCGAGGGACCCAGTACTTC. The rearrangement joins TRBV19 to TRBJ2-5; TRBD2 matches 12 bases. This CDR3 contains 16 residues. Germline V gene data show CDR1 as LNHDA and CDR2 as SQIVND (reference sequence). V shed 4 bases and J 7 bases; nucleotides not matched to a gene: 10.

The V gene is TRBV7-9, the J gene TRBJ2-7; D possibly matches TRBD1 or TRBD2 (5 bases each). CDR1 and CDR2 from the germline V gene are SEHNR and FQNEAQ (reference sequence). This CDR3 comprises 14 residues. Trimming stripped 3 bases from V and 1 base from J, with 10 bases between. CDR3 sequence: CASSLGRYSYEQYF. The DNA for the CDR3 is TGTGCCAGCAGCTTGGGACGGTATTCCTACGAGCAGTACTTC.

This sequence joins TRBV10-3 and TRBJ1-6; no reliable D call. The CDR3 is 13 amino acids. The ends were cut back, 7 bases at V and 5 bases at J, with 9 bases in the middle. Germline V gene lookup returns CDR1 ENHRY and CDR2 SYGVKD. This CDR3 reads CAIKGPNNSPLHF. The CDR3, as DNA: TGTGCCATCAAAGGGCCAAATAATTCACCCCTCCACTTT.

About this clonotype itself: The final CDR3 position lacks the conserved phenylalanine or tryptophan, pointing to a likely read error. The chain combines TRBV25-1 with TRBJ2-5, with 8 bases lining up with TRBD1. The germline V gene has CDR1 MGHDK and CDR2 SYGVNS. This CDR3 comprises 14 residues. J lost 4 bases, V lost 3 bases, and 4 bases had no gene match. The CDR3 DNA reads TGTGCCAGCAGTGACGGACAGGGACGAGAGACCCAGTACCTC. Protein sequence: CASSDGQGRETQYL.

Concerning this clonotype itself: Its ends do not fully match the called genes, so a read error is possible. The chain has TRBV7-8 and TRBJ2-6; TRBD1 aligns across 8 bases. CDR3 size: 18 residues. Germline assignment: CDR1 SGHVS and CDR2 FQNEAQ. The CDR3 sequence is CASSHRWDRSSGANVLTF. Written as DNA, the CDR3 is TGCGCCAGCAGCCACCGCTGGGACAGGAGCTCTGGGGCCAACGTCCTGACTTTC.

This clonotype was found many times. This sequence joins TRBV29-1 and TRBJ2-7; 11 bases fit TRBD2. The V gene's germline CDR1 is SQVTM and CDR2 ANQGSEA. V lost 1 base, J lost 6 bases, and 5 bases stayed unmatched. The CDR3 runs to 14 residues. The CDR3 region is CSVEGLAGTIEQYF. DNA for the CDR3: TGCAGCGTTGAAGGACTAGCGGGAACGATCGAGCAGTACTTC.